This T cell receptor beta chain came from a study of beta chain features in type 1 diabetes. The sequenced template was cDNA made from the entire isolated RNA. Clones were sequenced by immunoSEQ multiplex PCR, and TCRdb holds only the in-frame ones, with some missing. Of 860,000 or so clones in the sample, around a sixth are singletons; the top ten hold 0.023%. The CDR3 has 13 residues. Germline V gene sequence: CDR1 LNHNV, CDR2 YYDKDF (reference sequence). The germline V and J ends were trimmed by 1 base and 7 bases, with 8 bases remaining between them. This clone was seen only a few times. Its matching antigen is unknown. Every donor provided one heparinised blood draw, which averaged approximately 120 mL. CD45RO/CCR7/CD25/CD127/CD95/CD27 sorting isolated CD4+ naive, central memory, regulatory and stem cell-like memory cells. The study's findings and limits: PCR might favor shorter templates, equally in patients and controls. The VDJ junctions of type 1 diabetes patients carried fewer insertions and more deletions.

The clonotype originates from a woman aged 18-35 years in good health. The gene calls are TRBV15 and TRBJ2-1; D ambiguous. Sequences were obtained from naive CD4+ T cells from blood. In nucleotides, the CDR3 is TGTGCCACCAGCAGAGGACTCCTTAATGAGCAGTTCTTC. Translation: CATSRGLLNEQFF. The whole variable domain, filled in from reference TRBV15 and TRBJ2-1, reads DAMVIQNPRYQVTQFGKPVTLSCSQTLNHNVMYWYQQKSSQAPKLLFHYYDKDFNNEADTPDNFQSRRPNTSFCFLDIRSPGLGDTAMYLCATSRGLLNEQFFGPGTRLTVL.